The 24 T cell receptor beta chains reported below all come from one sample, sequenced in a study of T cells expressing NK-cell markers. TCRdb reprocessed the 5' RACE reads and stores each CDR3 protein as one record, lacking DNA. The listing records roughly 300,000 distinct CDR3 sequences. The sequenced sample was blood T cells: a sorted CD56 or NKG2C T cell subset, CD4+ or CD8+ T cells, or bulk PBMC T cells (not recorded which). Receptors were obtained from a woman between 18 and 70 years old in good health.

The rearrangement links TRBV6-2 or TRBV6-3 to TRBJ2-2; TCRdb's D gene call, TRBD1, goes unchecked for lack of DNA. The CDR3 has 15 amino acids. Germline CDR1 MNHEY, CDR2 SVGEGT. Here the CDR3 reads CASRVRGAGTGELFF.

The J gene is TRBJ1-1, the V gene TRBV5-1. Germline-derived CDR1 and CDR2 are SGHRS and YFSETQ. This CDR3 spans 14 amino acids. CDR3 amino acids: CASSLVDPNTEAFF.

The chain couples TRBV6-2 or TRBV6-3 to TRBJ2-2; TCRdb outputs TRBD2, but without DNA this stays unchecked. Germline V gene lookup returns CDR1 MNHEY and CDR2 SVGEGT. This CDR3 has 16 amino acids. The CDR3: CASSYGGLARAGELFF.

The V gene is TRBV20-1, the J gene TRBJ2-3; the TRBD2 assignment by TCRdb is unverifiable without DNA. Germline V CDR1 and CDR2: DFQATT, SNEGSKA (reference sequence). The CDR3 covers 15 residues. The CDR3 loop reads CSARDRSGGRYTQYF.

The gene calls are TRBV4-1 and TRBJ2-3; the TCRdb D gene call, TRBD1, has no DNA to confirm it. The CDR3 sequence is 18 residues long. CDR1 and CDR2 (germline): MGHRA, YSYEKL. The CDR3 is CASSRNPRGQASTDTQYF.

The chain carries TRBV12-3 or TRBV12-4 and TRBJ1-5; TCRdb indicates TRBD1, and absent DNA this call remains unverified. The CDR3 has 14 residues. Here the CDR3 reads CASSRVGGNQPQHF.

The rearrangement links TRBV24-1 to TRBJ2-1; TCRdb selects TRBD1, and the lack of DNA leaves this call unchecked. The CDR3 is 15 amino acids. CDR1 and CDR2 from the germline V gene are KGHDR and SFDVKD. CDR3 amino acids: CATSAGTASNNEQFF.

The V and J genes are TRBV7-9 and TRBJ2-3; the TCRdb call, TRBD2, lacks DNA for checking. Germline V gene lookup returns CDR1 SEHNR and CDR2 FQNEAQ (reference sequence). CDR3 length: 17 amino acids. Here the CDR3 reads CASSLEVLRESTDTQYF.

CDR3 sequence reads: CASTVGQVSNTEAFF. The rearrangement links TRBV12-3 or TRBV12-4 to TRBJ1-1; no DNA is available, so the TRBD1 call from TCRdb remains unchecked. The CDR3 covers 15 residues.

CDR3 loop: CASSQVSGGETQYF. The chain couples TRBV7-2 to TRBJ2-5; TCRdb gives TRBD2 as the D gene, but with no DNA this cannot be confirmed. CDR1 SGHTA and CDR2 FQGNSA come from the germline V gene. The CDR3 has 14 residues.

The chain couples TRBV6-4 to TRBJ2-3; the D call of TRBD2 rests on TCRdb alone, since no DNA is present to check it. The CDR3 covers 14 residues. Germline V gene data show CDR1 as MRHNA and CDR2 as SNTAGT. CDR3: CASSPRGAADTQYF.

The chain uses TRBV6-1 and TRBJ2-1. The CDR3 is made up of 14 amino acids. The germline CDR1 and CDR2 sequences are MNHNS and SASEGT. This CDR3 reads CASRERGSYNEQFF.

The CDR3: CSAPAGGAQFTEAFF. The chain joins TRBV20-1 to TRBJ1-1; checking the TCRdb D call of TRBD1 is not possible without DNA. CDR3 length equals 15 residues. Germline V CDR1 and CDR2: DFQATT, SNEGSKA (reference sequence).

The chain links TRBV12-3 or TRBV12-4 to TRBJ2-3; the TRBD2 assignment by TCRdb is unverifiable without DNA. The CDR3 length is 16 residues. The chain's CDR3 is CASSQVGAGSADTQYF.

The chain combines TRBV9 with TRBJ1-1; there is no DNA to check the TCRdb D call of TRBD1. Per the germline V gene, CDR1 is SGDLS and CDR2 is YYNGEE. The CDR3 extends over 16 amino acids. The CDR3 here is CASSVGGAGGNTEAFF.

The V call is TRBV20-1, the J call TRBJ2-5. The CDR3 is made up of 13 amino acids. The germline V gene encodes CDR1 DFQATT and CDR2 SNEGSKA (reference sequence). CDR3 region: CSARKSVDETQYF.

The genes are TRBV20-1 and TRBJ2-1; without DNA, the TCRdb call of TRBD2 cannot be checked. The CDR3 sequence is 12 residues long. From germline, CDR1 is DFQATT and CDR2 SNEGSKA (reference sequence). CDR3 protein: CSGWTSDPEQFF.

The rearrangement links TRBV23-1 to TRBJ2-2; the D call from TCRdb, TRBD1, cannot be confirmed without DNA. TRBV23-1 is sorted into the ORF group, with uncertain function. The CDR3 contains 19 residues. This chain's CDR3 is CASSHPQSSGQGVTGELFF.

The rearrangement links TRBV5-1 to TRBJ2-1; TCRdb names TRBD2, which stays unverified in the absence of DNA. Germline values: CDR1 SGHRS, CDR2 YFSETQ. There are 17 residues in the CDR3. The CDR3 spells CASSSGLAGGQSNEQFF.

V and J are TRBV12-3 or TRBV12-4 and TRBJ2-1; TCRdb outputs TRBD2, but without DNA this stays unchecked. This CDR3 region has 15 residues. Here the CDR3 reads CASSLGAGGRAEQFF.

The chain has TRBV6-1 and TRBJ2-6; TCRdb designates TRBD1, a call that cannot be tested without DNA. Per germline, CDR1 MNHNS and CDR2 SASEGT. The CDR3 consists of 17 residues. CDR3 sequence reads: CASSRGQEFSGANVLTF.

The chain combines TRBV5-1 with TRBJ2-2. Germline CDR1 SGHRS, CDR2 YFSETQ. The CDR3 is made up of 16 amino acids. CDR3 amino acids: CASSSPGLAGAGELFF.

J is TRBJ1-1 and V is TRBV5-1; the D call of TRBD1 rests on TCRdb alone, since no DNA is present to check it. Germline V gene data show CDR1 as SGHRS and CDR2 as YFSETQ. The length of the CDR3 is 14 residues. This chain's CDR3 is CASSLGTGLAEAFF.

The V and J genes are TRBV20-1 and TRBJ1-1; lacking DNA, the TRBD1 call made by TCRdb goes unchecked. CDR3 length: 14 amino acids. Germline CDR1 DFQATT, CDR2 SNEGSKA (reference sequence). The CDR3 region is CSASRDPRDTEAFF.